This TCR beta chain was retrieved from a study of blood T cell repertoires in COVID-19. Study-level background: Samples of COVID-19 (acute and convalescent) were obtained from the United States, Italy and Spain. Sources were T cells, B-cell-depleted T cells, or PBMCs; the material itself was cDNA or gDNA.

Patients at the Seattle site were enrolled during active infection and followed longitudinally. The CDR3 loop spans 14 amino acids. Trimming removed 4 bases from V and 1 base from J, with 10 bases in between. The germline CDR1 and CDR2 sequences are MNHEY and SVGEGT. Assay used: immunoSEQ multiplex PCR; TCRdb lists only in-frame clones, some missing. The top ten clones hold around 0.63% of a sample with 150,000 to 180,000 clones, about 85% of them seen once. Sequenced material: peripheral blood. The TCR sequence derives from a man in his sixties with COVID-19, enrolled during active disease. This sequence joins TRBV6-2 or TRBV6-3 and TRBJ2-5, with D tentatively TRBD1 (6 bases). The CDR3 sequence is CASSWTVVQETQYF. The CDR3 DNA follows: TGTGCCAGCAGTTGGACAGTGGTCCAAGAGACCCAGTACTTC.